This T cell receptor (beta chain) was captured by sequencing in a study of cytomegalovirus exposure and HLA in healthy donors. Although they were nominally healthy when sampled, donors likely had unrecorded immune exposures. PCR primers comprised 60 Vbeta and 13 Jbeta primers. The table came from immunoSEQ multiplex PCR; TCRdb's copy has only in-frame clones and leaves some out. The top ten clones hold approximately 2.3% of a sample with 85,000 to 90,000 clones, approximately 90% of them seen once. The source is a man aged 18 to 30 in good health and CMV-seronegative. The sample taken for sequencing was PBMCs.

Written as DNA, the CDR3 is TGTGCCAGCAGCCCAGGACAGGGCTACGAGCAGTACTTC. Residues: CASSPGQGYEQYF. The gene calls are TRBV7-9 and TRBJ2-7; 8 positions agree with TRBD1. Germline CDR1 is SEHNR and CDR2 is FQNEAQ (reference sequence). V was clipped by 5 bases and J by 3 bases; unmatched bases: 3. There are 13 residues in the CDR3.